These T cell receptor beta chains were read from a single sample in a study of cytomegalovirus exposure and HLA in healthy donors. Data came from immunoSEQ multiplex PCR; TCRdb stores just in-frame clones and leaves some out. The sample contains about 140,000 clones, roughly 73% of which appear only once. Source material: PBMCs. The receptor set was obtained from a woman between 35 and 50 years old in good health and CMV-seronegative. Both conserved end residues are part of each CDR3. The D gene is left open where the match is weak. The size of a clone is reported for some rows only, either as once, few or many, or as a class for expanded clones.

CDR3 DNA | CDR3 protein | clone size | V gene | D gene | J gene
TGTGCCAGTAGTATAGTGGCCGTAAGACTGGTGAACACTGAAGCTTTCTTT | CASSIVAVRLVNTEAFF | . | TRBV19 | . | TRBJ1-1
TGTGCCAGTAAAACGAATCCCCGAGGGATTCAGCCCCAGCATTTT | CASKTNPRGIQPQHF | once | TRBV19 | . | TRBJ1-5
TGTGCCAGCAGCTTGGACAGGGCAGGAAACACCATATATTTT | CASSLDRAGNTIYF | . | TRBV5-4 | . | TRBJ1-3
TGTGCCAGCAGTAGAGGAGCGGGGACCGGAAACACCATATATTTT | CASSRGAGTGNTIYF | . | TRBV27 | . | TRBJ1-3
TGTGCCAGCAGCTTAGTGTCTTATAATTCACCCCTCCACTTT | CASSLVSYNSPLHF | . | TRBV7-2 | . | TRBJ1-6
TGTGCCAGTAGGCCCATACAGGGGTTATTAAGCACTGAAGCTTTCTTT | CASRPIQGLLSTEAFF | . | TRBV19 | TRBD1 | TRBJ1-1
TGTGCCAGCTCACGGACAGGGGTTTCTGGAAACACCATATATTTT | CASSRTGVSGNTIYF | . | TRBV18 | TRBD1 | TRBJ1-3
TGCGCCAGCAGCCAAGTGGACAGGCGGAATGAAAAACTGTTTTTT | CASSQVDRRNEKLFF | . | TRBV4-1 | TRBD1 | TRBJ1-4
TGTGCCAGCTCACCGGGACAAAATCAGCCCCAGCATTTT | CASSPGQNQPQHF | once | TRBV18 | . | TRBJ1-5
TGTGCCAGCAGCCAAGCCCCCCTGACAGGGGAGGATGGCTACACCTTC | CASSQAPLTGEDGYTF | . | TRBV4-2 | TRBD1 | TRBJ1-2
TGCAGCGTTGACGCGGGATCGGAAAAACTGTTTTTT | CSVDAGSEKLFF | . | TRBV29-1 | . | TRBJ1-4
TGTGCCAGCAGCTTCTCCAGCGGGGGCCTCTGGGAGACCCAGTACTTC | CASSFSSGGLWETQYF | . | TRBV11-1 | TRBD2 | TRBJ2-5
TGTGCCAGCAGCTTACAGGGGGATTCACCCCTCCACTTT | CASSLQGDSPLHF | . | TRBV7-9 | TRBD1 | TRBJ1-6
TGTGCCAGCAGTCGGGGGGGGGCCTTCCATGAGCAGTTCTTC | CASSRGGAFHEQFF | few | TRBV5-5 | TRBD2 | TRBJ2-1
TGTGCCAGTAGTATTCGACAGCAAGAGACCCAGTACTTC | CASSIRQQETQYF | . | TRBV19 | . | TRBJ2-5
TGTGCCAGCAGCCAAGCAGAATACACCGGGGAGCTGTTTTTT | CASSQAEYTGELFF | . | TRBV4-2 | . | TRBJ2-2
TGTGCCAGCAGCTCCTGGACAGGGGGCCTTGCTTTCTTT | CASSSWTGGLAFF | . | TRBV11-1 | TRBD1 | TRBJ1-1
TGTGCTAGTGCTCTTGGAGGGGTGGACACCATATATTTT | CASALGGVDTIYF | . | TRBV12-5 | . | TRBJ1-3
TGTGCCAGCAGCTTAGCGCGGGGGACAAGAGGCTACACCTTC | CASSLARGTRGYTF | . | TRBV7-8 | . | TRBJ1-2
TGTGCCAGCAGCCTAAGTCGGGATTCACCCCTCCACTTT | CASSLSRDSPLHF | . | TRBV14 | . | TRBJ1-6
TGTGCCAGCAGCTTTGGGACATCAGGAGGCCAAAACATTCAGTACTTC | CASSFGTSGGQNIQYF | . | TRBV7-9 | . | TRBJ2-4
TGTGCCAGCAGCTTACAATTCCCGGGACAGGGGGATGGCTACACCTTC | CASSLQFPGQGDGYTF | many | TRBV11-3 | TRBD1 | TRBJ1-2
TGTGCCAGCAGTTTGGGAGGGACCGGGGAGCTGTTTTTT | CASSLGGTGELFF | . | TRBV9 | TRBD2 | TRBJ2-2
TGTGCCAGCAGCTTAGACCGGGACTACCCGGGGTTCTTC | CASSLDRDYPGFF | . | TRBV11-2 | TRBD2 | TRBJ2-1
TGTGCCAGCAGTTGGGGCGTTTGGATGGAGACCCAGTACTTC | CASSWGVWMETQYF | . | TRBV6-5 | . | TRBJ2-5
TGTGCTAGCAGCTTGGGGACCCGACAGGGGAGGAATCAGCCCCAGCATTTT | CASSLGTRQGRNQPQHF | . | TRBV7-7 | TRBD1 | TRBJ1-5
TGCGCCAGCAGCCAATATCGCCGGGACAGGGGTTCACCCCTCCACTTT | CASSQYRRDRGSPLHF | . | TRBV4-1 | TRBD1 | TRBJ1-6
TGTGCCAGCAGCCGGGACAGCTTACCGAACACTGAAGCTTTCTTT | CASSRDSLPNTEAFF | . | TRBV7-9 | TRBD1 | TRBJ1-1
TGTGCCAGCAGCCGCCCGGGACAGCTTGTATATTTT | CASSRPGQLVYF | . | TRBV6-1 | TRBD1 | TRBJ1-3
TGTGCCAGCAGCTTAGGGGGCACGGGGGGACTCAATGAGCAGTTCTTC | CASSLGGTGGLNEQFF | . | TRBV7-9 | TRBD2 | TRBJ2-1
TGCGCCAGCAGCCCGCCGGGGGGGGTCCTCTACGAGCAGTACTTC | CASSPPGGVLYEQYF | . | TRBV4-1 | TRBD2 | TRBJ2-7
TGCGCCAGCAAATTAGACTATAGCTCGAAGATGGCCTCTGGAAACACCATATATTTT | CASKLDYSSKMASGNTIYF | once | TRBV5-1 | . | TRBJ1-3